This TCR beta chain was observed in a study of blood T cell repertoires in COVID-19. Germline V gene sequence: CDR1 SGHRS, CDR2 YFSETQ. This CDR3 has 17 amino acids. V lost 4 bases and J lost 0; bases outside the gene matches: 5. The protocol was immunoSEQ multiplex PCR, while the TCRdb copy is restricted to in-frame clones and leaves out a portion. Of about 130,000 clones in the sample, less than 90% were seen once. The chain recombines TRBV5-1 with TRBJ2-3; 13 bases agree with TRBD2. This clonotype was sampled from a woman older than 75 with acute or convalescent COVID-19. Sequencing was done on a sample of peripheral blood. CDR3 loop: CASSSGLAGASTDTQYF. CDR3 bases: TGCGCCAGCAGCAGCGGACTAGCGGGGGCCAGCACAGATACGCAGTATTTT. The full variable domain, in which reference TRBV5-1 and TRBJ2-3 provide the parts outside the CDR3, is KAGVTQTPRYLIKTRGQQVTLSCSPISGHRSVSWYQQTPGQGLQFLFEYFSETQRNKGNFPGRFSGRQFSNSRSEMNVSTLELGDSALYLCASSSGLAGASTDTQYFGPGTRLTVL.